This T cell receptor beta chain derives from a study of blood T cell repertoires in COVID-19. This CDR3 has 14 amino acids. Germline values: CDR1 SGHRS, CDR2 YFSETQ. Losses at the gene ends were 4 bases for V and 8 bases for J; bases not matched to a gene: 7. Assay used: immunoSEQ multiplex PCR; TCRdb lists only in-frame clones, some missing. The sample lists approximately 230,000 clones; about four fifths were seen once. The sequenced material came from peripheral blood. The J gene is TRBJ2-1, the V gene TRBV5-1; TRBD2 agrees at 9 bases. The sequence was collected from an older man with acute or convalescent COVID-19. CDR3 residues: CASSRSGSGDEQFF. The CDR3, as DNA: TGCGCCAGCAGCCGTAGCGGGAGTGGGGATGAGCAGTTCTTC.